This is a list of T cell receptor beta chains from one sample in a study of T cells in localized non-small cell lung cancer. Clones were sequenced by immunoSEQ multiplex PCR, and TCRdb holds only the in-frame ones, with some missing. This sample has roughly 30,000 clones; approximately 90% occur once, and the top ten carry about 4%. Material: peripheral blood mononuclear cells, obtained before any cancer treatment. The receptors derive from a woman aged 35 to 70 with stage III lung adenocarcinoma. CDR3s include the opening cysteine and the closing phenylalanine or tryptophan. A D gene is named only where the DNA matches it firmly. Rows may omit the clone size; those that give it use once, few, many or a size class.

V gene	D gene	clone size	J gene	CDR3 DNA	CDR3 protein
TRBV11-2	TRBD1	-	TRBJ1-4	TGTGCCAGCAGTTCCCCTGGACAGGGAGATGAAAAACTGTTTTTT	CASSSPGQGDEKLFF
TRBV19	TRBD1	-	TRBJ2-3	TGTGCCAGTAGTATTCCTTGGACAGGGGGCACAGATACGCAGTATTTT	CASSIPWTGGTDTQYF
TRBV6-1	TRBD1	-	TRBJ2-7	TGTGCCAGCAGTGAAAGGACAGGGGATTCCTACGAGCAGTACTTC	CASSERTGDSYEQYF
TRBV7-2	-	-	TRBJ1-5	TGTGCCAGCAGCCGACAGGCGGACCAGCCCCAGCATTTT	CASSRQADQPQHF
TRBV6-5	-	-	TRBJ1-1	TGTGCCAGCAGTTACGTCCCAGGGAACACTGAAGCTTTCTTT	CASSYVPGNTEAFF
TRBV28	TRBD1	once	TRBJ1-5	TGTGCCAGCAGTCCCTTTACAGGGGCACTACGGGGCAATCAGCCCCAGCATTTT	CASSPFTGALRGNQPQHF
TRBV6-4	TRBD1	-	TRBJ2-3	TGTGCCAGCAGTCCGGGACAGGGGGCGCAGAGGGCAGATACGCAGTATTTT	CASSPGQGAQRADTQYF
TRBV14	TRBD2	-	TRBJ2-7	TGTGCCAGCAGCGAACCGGGACTAGCCTACGAGCAGTACTTC	CASSEPGLAYEQYF
TRBV15	TRBD2	-	TRBJ2-5	TGTGCCACCAGCAGAGTAGGGCGGGGGACCCATCAAGAGACCCAGTACTTC	CATSRVGRGTHQETQYF
TRBV9	-	-	TRBJ2-5	TGTGCCAGCAGCGTAGGGCCCTTAGGGGGACAAGAGACCCAGTACTTC	CASSVGPLGGQETQYF
TRBV27	TRBD1	-	TRBJ1-2	TGTGCCAGCAGTTATTCCGGGACAGGGGATGGTGGCTACACCTTC	CASSYSGTGDGGYTF
TRBV6-5	TRBD1	-	TRBJ2-5	TGTGCCAGCACCGTACAGGGGGCAGAGACCCAGTACTTC	CASTVQGAETQYF
TRBV27	TRBD1	-	TRBJ1-4	TGTGCCAGCAGTTTTTCAGGGGGCTTTGAAAAACTGTTTTTT	CASSFSGGFEKLFF
TRBV6-1	TRBD1	-	TRBJ1-4	TGTGCCAGCAGTGGGAGGGGGCAGAATGAAAAACTGTTTTTT	CASSGRGQNEKLFF
TRBV30	-	-	TRBJ2-2	TGTGCCTGGAAAGGGGACACCGGGGAGCTGTTTTTT	CAWKGDTGELFF
TRBV5-4	-	-	TRBJ1-4	TGTGCCAGCGGGTCTTCAACTAATGAAAAACTGTTTTTT	CASGSSTNEKLFF
TRBV5-4	-	-	TRBJ1-1	TGTGCCAGCAGCTTGACGGGGGCGCCCACTGAAGCTTTCTTT	CASSLTGAPTEAFF
TRBV4-1	-	-	TRBJ1-2	TGCGCCAGCAGCCAGCTGGGGGGCTACACCTTC	CASSQLGGYTF
TRBV30	-	-	TRBJ2-3	TGTGCCTGGAGTGTTGACCTTACACGTACAGATACGCAGTATTTT	CAWSVDLTRTDTQYF
TRBV6-5	-	-	TRBJ1-4	TGTGCCAGCAGTTACGAGGGGACTAATGAAAAACTGTTTTTT	CASSYEGTNEKLFF
TRBV9	TRBD1	-	TRBJ2-3	TGTGCCAGCAGCGTAGAGGGGGACAGGGTACTAGATACGCAGTATTTT	CASSVEGDRVLDTQYF
TRBV5-4	-	-	TRBJ1-4	TGTGCCAGCAGCCGGGACTTTACTAATGAAAAACTGTTTTTT	CASSRDFTNEKLFF
TRBV6-1	-	-	TRBJ2-7	TGTGCCAGCAGTGAAGCTGACGAGGGCTACGAGCAGTACTTC	CASSEADEGYEQYF
TRBV6-6	TRBD2	-	TRBJ2-1	TGTGCCAGCAGTTACCCTGGGACTAGCGGGAGTGATGAGCAGTTCTTC	CASSYPGTSGSDEQFF
TRBV11-2	-	-	TRBJ2-1	TGTGCCAGCAGGAATTCTCGCAGGGTAATAGCCTACAATGAGCAGTTCTTC	CASRNSRRVIAYNEQFF
TRBV28	-	-	TRBJ1-2	TGTGCCAGCAGTTTAAATGACAGAAGCTATGGCTACACCTTC	CASSLNDRSYGYTF
TRBV4-2	TRBD1	-	TRBJ1-5	TGTGCCAGCAGCCATTCGACAGGGGAGGGCAATCAGCCCCAGCATTTT	CASSHSTGEGNQPQHF
TRBV28	-	-	TRBJ1-2	TGTGCCAGCAGTTTATTAGGGTTTGGCTACACCTTC	CASSLLGFGYTF
TRBV2	-	-	TRBJ1-1	TGTGCCAGCACCATCCCTGGAGGGAGTTGGGGGGCTTTCTTT	CASTIPGGSWGAFF
TRBV15	-	-	TRBJ2-1	TGTGCCACCAGCAGAGATGAGGGCAGCTCGGGGTTCTTC	CATSRDEGSSGFF
TRBV6-6	-	-	TRBJ2-1	TGTGCCAGCAGGGCCGGGACTGAGGATGGTGAGCAGTTCTTC	CASRAGTEDGEQFF
TRBV30	-	-	TRBJ1-5	TGTGCCTGGAGTGCACGGGGCTTACAACGACAGCCCCAGCATTTT	CAWSARGLQRQPQHF